This T cell receptor (beta chain) was sequenced in a study of Ad26.COV2.S vaccination and SARS-CoV-2 variants. About the study: The Ad26.COV2.S arm of the COV1001 trial was where the donor was placed. Study results and limitations: Total T cell responses were possibly underestimated by TCR breadth and depth analyses. Vaccine and placebo groups showed comparable non-spike TCR breadth.

This clone occurred a few times. Its antigen is still unknown. The V gene's germline CDR1 is SGHRS and CDR2 YFSETQ. The ends lost 3 bases at V and 6 bases at J; junction bases unmatched: 13. This CDR3 is built from 18 residues. Stated treatment: roughly 20 received Ad26.COV2.S at low or high dose, single or two shots; roughly 5 received placebo; per-sample allocation not given. At day 63 after the first vaccine or placebo injection, samples were drawn. At a Boston site, the person donating was an adult of 18-55 years. The method was immunoSEQ multiplex PCR; TCRdb's version includes in-frame clones alone and lacks a portion of them. The sample contains about 350,000 clones, approximately 85% of which appear only once.

The material was peripheral blood, obtained in a trial of Ad26.COV2.S vaccine versus placebo. This receptor was taken from a person between 18 and 65 years old who received the Ad26.COV2.S COVID-19 vaccine or a placebo. The V and J genes are TRBV5-1 and TRBJ2-1; 12 bases are shared with TRBD2. The CDR3 sequence: CASSSRPSLAGGGNEQFF. The DNA of the CDR3 is TGCGCCAGCAGCTCCCGACCGTCGCTAGCGGGAGGGGGCAATGAGCAGTTCTTC.